The 3 T cell receptor beta chains reported below all come from one sample, sequenced in a study of PD-1 blockade in classical Hodgkin lymphoma. As for time point: cycle 4 day 1 (C4D1), after 5 to 7 weeks of nivolumab. Every single patient, without exception, relapsed after autologous stem cell transplantation, and brentuximab vedotin exposure varied. Libraries were prepared by immunoSEQ multiplex PCR; TCRdb keeps only in-frame clonotypes and omits some of them. The profile shows tens of thousands of clones, roughly nine tenths of them singletons. The source material was peripheral blood mononuclear cells (PBMCs), sampled before the fourth cycle of nivolumab. The receptor set was obtained from a human donor with classical Hodgkin lymphoma.

The V call is TRBV6-1, the J call TRBJ1-5; D remains ambiguous. The V and J ends lost 1 base and 2 bases respectively, with 12 bases between them. The CDR3 covers 16 residues. The germline CDR1 and CDR2 sequences are MNHNS and SASEGT. The CDR3 region is CASSEGVWEGNQPQHF. For the CDR3, the DNA is TGTGCCAGCAGTGAAGGAGTGTGGGAGGGCAATCAGCCCCAGCATTTT.

This clone has a single count. J is TRBJ1-1 and V is TRBV30, with no clear D. The CDR3 spans 14 residues. The germline V gene has CDR1 GTSNPN and CDR2 SVGIG (reference sequence). V lost 5 bases, J lost 4 bases, and 17 bases lay in between. Here the CDR3 reads CAWDEQRSGTEAFF. The CDR3 nucleotides are TGTGCCTGGGATGAACAGCGGTCGGGCACTGAAGCTTTCTTT.

This chain links TRBV5-4 with TRBJ1-2, with TRBD1 matching over 7 bases. Trimming at V came to 4 bases and at J to 5 bases, leaving 8 bases not matched to a gene. CDR1 is SGHNT, CDR2 YYREEE, per germline (reference sequence). The CDR3 totals 14 residues. The CDR3 DNA sequence: TGTGCCAGCAGCCCCCCAGGGGGTTCTTATGGCTACACCTTC. Amino acid sequence: CASSPPGGSYGYTF.